The 26 T cell receptor beta chains given below trace back to one sample, sequenced in a study of cytomegalovirus exposure and HLA in healthy donors. The PCR ran on 60 Vbeta and 13 Jbeta primers. The protocol was immunoSEQ multiplex PCR, while the TCRdb copy is restricted to in-frame clones and leaves out a portion. The top ten hold roughly 0.8% of the sample, which has around 170,000 clones, 75% to 85% seen once. Sequenced: PBMCs. The receptors were sampled from a woman between 18 and 30 years old in good health and CMV-seronegative.

V is TRBV29-1 and J is TRBJ2-7; the D gene is possibly TRBD2 (5 bases). The CDR3 has 13 residues. Deletions cut 3 bases from V and 9 bases from J, with 18 bases between. Germline V gives CDR1 SQVTM, CDR2 ANQGSEA. The CDR3, as DNA: TGCAGCGTTGACGTCGGGAAAGCCGCCCGGCAGTACTTC. This gives the protein CSVDVGKAARQYF.

The chain links TRBV4-1 to TRBJ2-1, with D uncertain. Germline V gene sequence: CDR1 MGHRA, CDR2 YSYEKL. The V end lost 1 base, the J end lost 0 bases, and 7 bases lay between the germline ends. The CDR3 is 15 residues long. This CDR3 reads CASSQGHLSYNEQFF. The CDR3 bases are TGCGCCAGCAGCCAAGGACACCTCTCCTACAATGAGCAGTTCTTC.

This clone occurred once. V usage is TRBV6-5 and J usage is TRBJ2-7; TRBD2 matches at 7 bases. Trimming cost V 5 bases and J 6 bases; bases outside gene matches: 7. The length of the CDR3 is 13 residues. CDR1 MNHEY and CDR2 SVGAGI come from the germline V gene. The CDR3 region is CASSIDGRSEQYF. CDR3 DNA: TGTGCCAGCAGTATTGACGGGAGGAGCGAGCAGTACTTC.

V is TRBV7-9 and J is TRBJ2-2, with 8 bases fitting TRBD1. V shed 5 bases, J shed 4 bases, and the junction held 6 bases outside the gene matches. CDR1 SEHNR and CDR2 FQNEAQ come from the germline V gene (reference sequence). This CDR3 region has 15 residues. CDR3 region: CASSKSTGVTGELFF. The CDR3 DNA follows: TGTGCCAGCAGCAAGTCGACAGGGGTCACCGGGGAGCTGTTTTTT.

The V gene is TRBV5-1, the J gene TRBJ2-1; unclear D gene. Trimming removed 1 base at V and 4 bases at J, with 12 bases between. CDR3 size: 15 residues. Looked up from germline, CDR1 is SGHRS and CDR2 is YFSETQ. Here the CDR3 reads CASSLSAGSYNEQFF. CDR3 DNA sequence: TGCGCCAGCAGCTTGAGTGCCGGGTCGTACAATGAGCAGTTCTTC.

The count of this clone is one. The chain links TRBV6-1 to TRBJ1-1, with D possibly being TRBD1 (6 bases). The CDR3 spans 14 residues. The germline V gene encodes CDR1 MNHNS and CDR2 SASEGT. V was trimmed by 1 base and J by 11 bases, leaving 17 bases between them. CDR3 amino acids: CASSEVWGQGKAFF. CDR3 DNA sequence: TGTGCCAGCAGTGAAGTATGGGGGCAGGGAAAGGCTTTCTTT.

This clone has a single count. The chain's CDR3 is CASSATGGPANEKLFF. DNA of the CDR3: TGTGCCAGCAGCGCAACAGGGGGGCCGGCTAATGAAAAACTGTTTTTT. The rearrangement joins TRBV9 to TRBJ1-4; 8 positions agree with TRBD1. Germline values: CDR1 SGDLS, CDR2 YYNGEE. With V trimmed by 3 bases and J by 3 bases, 7 bases remained unmatched. This CDR3 spans 16 amino acids.

The chain uses TRBV25-1 and TRBJ1-4, with TRBD1 matching 11 bases. This CDR3 is built from 18 residues. Looked up from germline, CDR1 is MGHDK and CDR2 is SYGVNS. The trim removed 3 bases at V and 0 bases at J, leaving 6 bases unmatched. The CDR3 nucleotides read TGTGCCAGCAGTGAGGGCGGGGACAGGGGGGCAACTAATGAAAAACTGTTTTTT. Protein: CASSEGGDRGATNEKLFF.

The CDR3 sequence: CASSLEFVRGRDTEAFF. The CDR3, as DNA: TGTGCCAGCAGCTTGGAATTCGTAAGGGGGCGCGACACTGAAGCTTTCTTT. The chain joins TRBV5-4 to TRBJ1-1; 7 bases are shared with TRBD1. V shed 0 bases, J shed 3 bases, and the junction held 11 bases outside the gene matches. CDR1 and CDR2 from the germline V gene are SGHNT and YYREEE (reference sequence). The CDR3 consists of 17 residues.

V and J are TRBV7-9 and TRBJ2-6; D not certain. Germline CDR1 and CDR2: SEHNR and FQNEAQ (reference sequence). The CDR3 covers 12 residues. CDR3 region: CATRSGANVLTF. DNA for the CDR3: TGTGCAACACGGAGTGGGGCCAACGTCCTGACTTTC. Full variable domain (missing parts from reference TRBV7-9 and TRBJ2-6): DTGVSQNPRHKITKRGQNVTFRCDPISEHNRLYWYRQTLGQGPEFLTYFQNEAQLEKSRLLSDRFSAERPKGSFSTLEIQRTEQGDSAMYLCATRSGANVLTFGAGSRLTVL.

The V call is TRBV27, the J call TRBJ2-5; 16 bases agree with TRBD2. The J call is doubtful: the DNA matches TRBJ2-7 better. The germline CDR1 and CDR2 sequences are MNHEY and SMNVEV (reference sequence). The CDR3 has 22 residues. The CDR3 sequence is CASSPSPGQKGLAGGSSYEQYF. DNA for the CDR3: TGTGCCAGCAGTCCCTCCCCCGGACAGAAGGGACTAGCGGGAGGGAGCTCCTACGAGCAGTACTTC.

The CDR3 region is CASSQGQELDGYTF. In DNA form, the CDR3 reads TGCGCCAGCAGTCAAGGGCAGGAACTTGATGGCTACACCTTC. The V gene is TRBV23-1, the J gene TRBJ1-2; D not certain. TRBV23-1 is noted as an ORF with a role that remains uncertain. The CDR3 covers 14 residues. V shed 2 bases and J shed 6 bases, with 13 bases lying between them.

The chain uses TRBV28 and TRBJ1-1, with TRBD1 identical over 11 bases. J gave up 5 bases and V 3 bases, and 11 bases lay outside the gene matches. CDR1 and CDR2 from the germline V gene are MDHEN and SYDVKM. CDR3 size: 17 residues. CDR3 residues: CASSFGQGASSGTEAFF. DNA for the CDR3: TGTGCCAGCAGTTTCGGACAGGGGGCGAGTTCGGGAACTGAAGCTTTCTTT.

V and J are TRBV28 and TRBJ2-7; 7 nucleotides line up with TRBD1. J gave up 5 bases and V 3 bases, and 10 bases lay outside the gene matches. The CDR3 covers 15 residues. Germline lookup yields CDR1 MDHEN and CDR2 SYDVKM. Written as DNA, the CDR3 is TGTGCCAGCAGTTTGTTAGGGGGCGTCATCAACGAGCAGTACTTC. It specifies CASSLLGGVINEQYF.

This clone was found once. The chain combines TRBV7-2 with TRBJ2-3; 7 nucleotides align to TRBD2. Germline V CDR1 and CDR2: SGHTA, FQGNSA. Losses at the gene ends were 5 bases for V and 1 base for J; bases not matched to a gene: 6. The CDR3 runs 15 residues. The CDR3 nucleotides are TGTGCCAGCAGCCCCGCGGGGGTACGCACAGATACGCAGTATTTT. Translated: CASSPAGVRTDTQYF.

This chain links TRBV6-4 with TRBJ2-7, with D tentatively TRBD2 (6 bases). The germline V gene has CDR1 MRHNA and CDR2 SNTAGT. The length of the CDR3 is 18 residues. Trimming removed 0 bases from V and 3 bases from J, with 21 bases in between. The CDR3 sequence is CASSDSSILAPSGYEQYF. In nucleotides, the CDR3 is TGTGCCAGCAGTGACTCGTCAATTCTAGCGCCCAGCGGCTACGAGCAGTACTTC.

The chain combines TRBV10-3 with TRBJ2-7, with TRBD2 matching over 13 bases. Germline V gives CDR1 ENHRY, CDR2 SYGVKD. After removal of 3 bases from V and 5 bases from J, the junction contained 1 base not matched to a gene. This CDR3 region has 14 residues. The CDR3: CAISDGTSGDEQYF. The CDR3 nucleotides are TGTGCCATCAGTGACGGGACTAGCGGGGACGAGCAGTACTTC.

The rearrangement uses TRBV28 and TRBJ1-2, with D perhaps TRBD1 (5 bases). Germline V gene sequence: CDR1 MDHEN, CDR2 SYDVKM. The V gene lost 6 bases and the J gene lost 4 bases, with 15 bases spanning the gap. The CDR3 loop spans 14 amino acids. CDR3 DNA sequence: TGTGCCAGCAGCCTGGGGCAGGTGAGCTATGGCTACACCTTC. Translated: CASSLGQVSYGYTF.

This rearrangement joins TRBV12-5 to TRBJ2-6; 7 bases fit TRBD1. Germline V gives CDR1 LGHNT, CDR2 FRNRAP. This CDR3 contains 18 residues. V shed 3 bases, J shed 1 base, and the junction held 9 bases outside the gene matches. CDR3 in amino acids: CASGFRQGTLSGANVLTF. The CDR3 region has the DNA TGTGCTAGTGGTTTTCGACAGGGAACGTTATCTGGGGCCAACGTCCTGACTTTC. Full variable domain (rest looked up from reference TRBV12-5 and TRBJ2-6): DARVTQTPRHKVTEMGQEVTMRCQPILGHNTVFWYRQTMMQGLELLAYFRNRAPLDDSGMPKDRFSAEMPDATLATLKIQPSEPRDSAVYFCASGFRQGTLSGANVLTFGAGSRLTVL.

This clone occurred once. J is TRBJ2-6 and V is TRBV7-3, with TRBD1 matching 8 bases. J gave up 1 base and V 8 bases, and 7 bases lay outside the gene matches. Looked up from germline, CDR1 is SGHTA and CDR2 is FQGTGA. This CDR3 region has 16 residues. The CDR3 nucleotides read TGTGCCAGCTCGAGGACAGGGACTTCTGGGGCCAACGTCCTGACTTTC. Amino acid sequence: CASSRTGTSGANVLTF. Variable domain in full (rest from reference TRBV7-3 and TRBJ2-6): GAGVSQTPSNKVTEKGKYVELRCDPISGHTALYWYRQSLGQGPEFLIYFQGTGAADDSGLPNDRFFAVRPEGSVSTLKIQRTERGDSAVYLCASSRTGTSGANVLTFGAGSRLTVL.

The J gene is TRBJ2-1, the V gene TRBV7-9; 9 bases map to TRBD2. The CDR3 covers 17 residues. Germline values: CDR1 SEHNR, CDR2 FQNEAQ (reference sequence). Trimming at V came to 1 base and at J to 2 bases, leaving 6 bases not matched to a gene. CDR3 protein: CASSLGSGLATYNEQFF. As DNA, the CDR3 is TGTGCCAGCAGCTTAGGAAGCGGACTAGCGACCTACAATGAGCAGTTCTTC. Together with reference TRBV7-9 and TRBJ2-1, the CDR3 gives the full variable domain: DTGVSQNPRHKITKRGQNVTFRCDPISEHNRLYWYRQTLGQGPEFLTYFQNEAQLEKSRLLSDRFSAERPKGSFSTLEIQRTEQGDSAMYLCASSLGSGLATYNEQFFGPGTRLTVL.

CDR3 bases: TGTGCCAGTAGCGGGGCCCAAGAGACCCAGTACTTC. Translation: CASSGAQETQYF. The chain joins TRBV7-9 to TRBJ2-5; 8 bases are a match to TRBD2. CDR3 length equals 12 residues. From germline, CDR1 is SEHNR and CDR2 FQNEAQ (reference sequence). V trimming: 9 bases; J trimming: 1 base; junction bases outside the gene matches: 1.

The chain employs TRBV27 and TRBJ2-7, with 12 bases aligning to TRBD1. Trimming took 4 bases from V and 5 from J; bases not matched to a gene: 6. CDR1 MNHEY and CDR2 SMNVEV come from the germline V gene (reference sequence). The CDR3 totals 15 residues. The CDR3 here is CASSWDRGRPDEQYF. In DNA form, the CDR3 reads TGTGCCAGCAGTTGGGACAGGGGGCGCCCGGACGAGCAGTACTTC.

This clone showed up just once. This chain uses TRBV7-9 with TRBJ2-1, with 7 nucleotides matching TRBD1. This CDR3 has 18 amino acids. The junction had 17 bases not matched to a gene; V was cut back by 4 bases and J by 5 bases. In germline, CDR1 is SEHNR, CDR2 FQNEAQ (reference sequence). CDR3 sequence: CASSSPPTQGEHHNEQFF. In DNA form, the CDR3 reads TGTGCCAGCAGCTCCCCCCCGACCCAGGGGGAGCACCACAATGAGCAGTTCTTC.

Note on this clone: The sample carries other DNA sequences with the same CDR3. The chain employs TRBV5-1 and TRBJ2-1, with 7 positions matching TRBD2. V shed 0 bases and J 2 bases; nucleotides not matched to a gene: 2. The CDR3 totals 15 residues. Germline V CDR1 and CDR2: SGHRS, YFSETQ. CDR3 loop: CASSLAGGTYNEQFF. Written as DNA, the CDR3 is TGCGCCAGCAGCTTGGCGGGGGGAACCTACAATGAGCAGTTCTTC.

The chain employs TRBV2 and TRBJ2-3; D possibly corresponds to TRBD1 (5 bases). The CDR3 has 14 residues. Trimming stripped 4 bases from V and 0 bases from J, with 8 bases between. Germline CDR1 SNHLY, CDR2 FYNNEI. CDR3 region: CASSGTPSTDTQYF. The CDR3 region has the DNA TGTGCCAGCAGTGGGACACCTAGCACAGATACGCAGTATTTT.